The clone carrying this T cell receptor (beta chain) has only a few counts. Its cognate antigen is unknown. These data belong to a study of T-cell memory formation after mild COVID-19. Overall study results and limits: Still unconfirmed is whether the second-wave clones peaking on day 37 recognized SARS-CoV-2. Balance between CD4 and CD8 was seen in clones contracting day 15 to 85, and a CD4+ lean was seen in later expanders.

Trimming took off 5 bases at V and 6 bases at J, with 23 bases between the two ends. Per germline, CDR1 SNHLY and CDR2 FYNNEI. The CDR3 spans 17 residues. After 5'RACE with constant-segment primers, TCR alpha and TCR beta cDNA libraries carrying sample barcodes and UMIs were obtained. TCRdb re-analysed the 5' RACE reads in MiXCR, keeping a single row per CDR3 protein. The table has roughly 220,000 distinct CDR3 sequences, 9.5% seen once. The sequencing input was PBMCs or a T cell subset sorted from them (not recorded which). The V gene is TRBV2, the J gene TRBJ1-5; the D gene is possibly TRBD1 (5 bases). The TCR originated in a man younger than 35 who had mild COVID-19 (a few samples of this study predate the infection). Cell type and time point are not known. The CDR3 reads CASSSGNKPGLGQPQHF. In nucleotides, the CDR3 is TGTGCCAGCAGTTCTGGTAATAAGCCGGGACTGGGTCAGCCCCAGCATTTT. The entire variable domain, with the rest obtained from reference TRBV2 and TRBJ1-5, is as follows: EPEVTQTPSHQVTQMGQEVILRCVPISNHLYFYWYRQILGQKVEFLVSFYNNEISEKSEIFDDQFSVERPDGSNFTLKIRSTKLEDSAMYFCASSSGNKPGLGQPQHFGDGTRLSIL.